These 18 T cell receptor beta chains came from one sample sequenced in a study of cytomegalovirus exposure and HLA in healthy donors. PCR involved 60 Vbeta and 13 Jbeta primers. Repertoires were generated with immunoSEQ multiplex PCR, while TCRdb's copy carries only in-frame clones and drops some. The sample yields some 90,000 clones, 65% to 85% seen once. Sequencing used PBMCs. The source is a man aged 50 to 59 in good health and CMV-seronegative.

This chain links TRBV5-1 with TRBJ2-2; D perhaps matches TRBD2 (5 bases). V lost 2 bases, J lost 5 bases, and 19 bases lay in between. The CDR3 sequence is 17 residues long. Germline lookup yields CDR1 SGHRS and CDR2 YFSETQ. The CDR3 sequence: CASSFRITGRGTGELFF. The CDR3 region has the DNA TGCGCCAGCAGCTTCAGGATCACTGGGAGAGGAACCGGGGAGCTGTTTTTT.

This clone has a handful of counts. This chain connects TRBV6-1 to TRBJ2-3; D is uncertain. Germline V CDR1 and CDR2: MNHNS, SASEGT. This CDR3 spans 13 amino acids. V lost 3 bases, J lost 6 bases, and 10 bases lay in between. The CDR3 protein is CASSELRTDTQYF. CDR3 sequence (DNA): TGTGCCAGCAGTGAGTTGCGAACTGATACGCAGTATTTT.

The chain recombines TRBV28 with TRBJ1-5; 8 bases match TRBD1. Germline V gene lookup returns CDR1 MDHEN and CDR2 SYDVKM. V lost 6 bases and J lost 6; bases outside the gene matches: 4. This CDR3 has 13 residues. Here the CDR3 reads CASSIQGGQPQHF. The DNA of the CDR3 is TGTGCCAGCAGCATACAGGGGGGTCAGCCCCAGCATTTT.

This clone has just one count. The gene calls are TRBV11-1 and TRBJ2-3; the D gene is possibly TRBD2 (6 bases). Trimming cost V 4 bases and J 2 bases, with 10 bases left between them. CDR3 length: 14 amino acids. CDR1 is SGHAT and CDR2 is FQDESV in the germline V gene (reference sequence). CDR3 loop: CASSSQGLTDTQYF. In nucleotides, the CDR3 is TGTGCCAGCAGCTCGCAGGGACTCACAGATACGCAGTATTTT.

This sequence joins TRBV30 and TRBJ1-3, with a possible D match to TRBD1 (6 bases). CDR1 and CDR2 from the germline V gene are GTSNPN and SVGIG (reference sequence). This CDR3 has 15 amino acids. V was shortened by 2 bases and J by 2 bases, with 13 bases between the two germline ends. The CDR3 here is CAWSHRVGAGNTIYF. CDR3 DNA: TGTGCCTGGAGTCACAGGGTGGGTGCTGGAAACACCATATATTTT.

The chain recombines TRBV7-2 with TRBJ1-2, with 7 bases matching TRBD1. Losses at the gene ends were 4 bases for V and 6 bases for J; bases not matched to a gene: 5. Looked up from germline, CDR1 is SGHTA and CDR2 is FQGNSA. CDR3 length: 13 residues. The CDR3 spells CASSSWDRNGYTF. The CDR3 DNA follows: TGTGCCAGCAGCTCCTGGGACAGAAATGGCTACACCTTC.

This chain uses TRBV4-1 with TRBJ2-7; the match to TRBD2 covers 7 bases. The ends lost 0 bases at V and 2 bases at J; junction bases unmatched: 4. The CDR3 runs to 15 residues. Germline CDR1 MGHRA, CDR2 YSYEKL. The CDR3 region is CASSQEGGRAYEQYF. Here the CDR3 DNA reads TGCGCCAGCAGCCAAGAAGGCGGGAGAGCCTACGAGCAGTACTTC.

This clone appeared a single time. The CDR3 region has the DNA TGTGCCAGCAGTTTAGGCTATGAGCAGTTCTTC. Protein: CASSLGYEQFF. This sequence joins TRBV27 and TRBJ2-1; unclear D gene. The CDR3 extends over 11 amino acids. Trimming took 2 bases from V and 8 from J, leaving 4 bases between them. Germline loops: CDR1 MNHEY, CDR2 SMNVEV (reference sequence).

V usage is TRBV9 and J usage is TRBJ2-7; 10 positions agree with TRBD2. V was pared by 0 bases and J by 5 bases, with 2 bases of the junction left unmatched. Germline V gene sequence: CDR1 SGDLS, CDR2 YYNGEE. The CDR3 spans 14 residues. The CDR3 reads CASSVGGTSDEQYF. CDR3 nucleotide sequence: TGTGCCAGCAGCGTAGGCGGGACTAGCGACGAGCAGTACTTC.

The CDR3 DNA sequence: TGTGCCAGCAGCCGCCAGACTAGCTCCCCAGGTGAGCAGTTCTTC. Its translation is CASSRQTSSPGEQFF. The rearrangement uses TRBV7-2 and TRBJ2-1, with TRBD2 matching over 7 bases. Germline CDR1 is SGHTA and CDR2 is FQGNSA. The V gene end was trimmed by 5 bases and the J gene end by 9 bases; junction bases not matched to a gene: 13. This CDR3 is built from 15 residues.

The V call is TRBV9, the J call TRBJ1-1, with TRBD1 identical over 10 bases. This CDR3 contains 16 residues. The germline V gene has CDR1 SGDLS and CDR2 YYNGEE. Trimming cost V 0 bases and J 4 bases; bases outside gene matches: 6. The CDR3 is CASSVDPRTGGTEAFF. As DNA, the CDR3 is TGTGCCAGCAGCGTAGATCCGCGGACAGGGGGCACTGAAGCTTTCTTT. The whole variable domain, filled in from reference TRBV9 and TRBJ1-1, reads DSGVTQTPKHLITATGQRVTLRCSPRSGDLSVYWYQQSLDQGLQFLIQYYNGEERAKGNILERFSAQQFPDLHSELNLSSLELGDSALYFCASSVDPRTGGTEAFFGQGTRLTVV.

The chain's CDR3 is CASSLARSGAETQYF. The CDR3 coding sequence is TGTGCCAGCAGCTTAGCTCGGAGCGGCGCAGAGACCCAGTACTTC. The chain couples TRBV13 to TRBJ2-5, with a weak D call TRBD2 (5 bases). Germline V gives CDR1 PRHDT, CDR2 FYEKMQ (reference sequence). The V end was cut by 1 base, the J end by 4 bases, with 13 bases between. The CDR3 has 15 residues.

The rearrangement links TRBV7-8 to TRBJ2-1; 8 nucleotides agree with TRBD2. After removal of 5 bases from V and 9 bases from J, the junction contained 9 bases not matched to a gene. CDR1 and CDR2 (germline): SGHVS, FQNEAQ. This CDR3 contains 14 residues. This chain's CDR3 is CASSLGGGRGEQFF. CDR3 DNA sequence: TGTGCCAGCAGCCTCGGGGGGGGTCGGGGTGAGCAGTTCTTC.

The chain links TRBV28 to TRBJ2-1, with 8 bases aligning to TRBD2. CDR1 is MDHEN and CDR2 is SYDVKM in the germline V gene. The V gene end was trimmed by 2 bases and the J gene end by 9 bases; junction bases not matched to a gene: 9. The CDR3 runs to 15 residues. CDR3 in DNA: TGTGCCAGCAGTTTAATCCCGGGAGGGGGGGGTGAGCAGTTCTTC. As protein: CASSLIPGGGGEQFF.

The chain employs TRBV20-1 and TRBJ1-1; perhaps TRBD1 as D (6 bases). Looked up from germline, CDR1 is DFQATT and CDR2 is SNEGSKA (reference sequence). There are 11 residues in the CDR3. Trimming took 3 bases from V and 14 from J, leaving 16 bases between them. Here the CDR3 reads CSASRTEGRFF. The CDR3 coding sequence is TGCAGTGCTAGTCGGACAGAGGGAAGGTTCTTT.

The gene calls are TRBV9 and TRBJ1-1; 7 nucleotides agree with TRBD1. The junction had 3 bases not matched to a gene; V was cut back by 3 bases and J by 1 base. The CDR3 consists of 14 residues. Germline CDR1 and CDR2: SGDLS and YYNGEE. The CDR3, as DNA: TGTGCCAGCAGCGGACAGGGAAAGAACACTGAAGCTTTCTTT. It specifies CASSGQGKNTEAFF.

This chain uses TRBV18 with TRBJ2-5; maybe TRBD2 (5 bases). V was shortened by 2 bases and J by 5 bases, with 24 bases between the two germline ends. The length of the CDR3 is 18 residues. The germline gives CDR1 KGHSH, CDR2 LQKENI. For the CDR3, the DNA is TGTGCCAGCTCACCAACGGCGTATAGGGTGGACGGGGTGGAGACCCAGTACTTC. Protein: CASSPTAYRVDGVETQYF. The full variable domain, its missing parts supplied by reference TRBV18 and TRBJ2-5, is NAGVMQNPRHLVRRRGQEARLRCSPMKGHSHVYWYRQLPEEGLKFMVYLQKENIIDESGMPKERFSAEFPKEGPSILRIQQVVRGDSAAYFCASSPTAYRVDGVETQYFGPGTRLLVL.

The chain joins TRBV19 to TRBJ1-1; a weak D match, TRBD1 (5 bases). This CDR3 is built from 13 residues. V was cut by 8 bases and J by 0 bases, with 10 bases left in between. Per germline, CDR1 LNHDA and CDR2 SQIVND (reference sequence). DNA for the CDR3: TGTGCCAGTTCGGGGGGAATGAACACTGAAGCTTTCTTT. It translates to CASSGGMNTEAFF.